The 21 T cell receptor beta chains in this list originate from one sample, sequenced in a study of cytomegalovirus exposure and HLA in healthy donors. The PCR had 60 Vbeta and 13 Jbeta primers. The data were produced by immunoSEQ multiplex PCR, yet TCRdb's version contains in-frame clones alone and is incomplete. This repertoire shows 150,000 to 200,000 clones, around three quarters found once; its top ten account for over 0.95%. Sequenced: PBMCs. These receptors were taken from a woman aged 40 to 50 in good health and CMV-seronegative.

The chain is built from TRBV4-1 and TRBJ2-1; 15 positions agree with TRBD2. This CDR3 has 18 amino acids. V shed 0 bases and J 1 base; nucleotides not matched to a gene: 1. CDR1 and CDR2 (germline): MGHRA, YSYEKL. The CDR3 region is CASSQEGLAGGSYNEQFF. CDR3 bases: TGCGCCAGCAGCCAAGAAGGACTAGCGGGAGGGTCCTACAATGAGCAGTTCTTC.

This chain uses TRBV18 with TRBJ2-5, with D tentatively TRBD1 (5 bases). The CDR3 length is 13 residues. Trimming took off 5 bases at V and 4 bases at J, with 11 bases between the two ends. Germline CDR1 is KGHSH and CDR2 is LQKENI. CDR3 DNA: TGTGCCAGCTCAGCCAGGGCTGGAGAGACCCAGTACTTC. Protein: CASSARAGETQYF.

The V gene is TRBV2, the J gene TRBJ2-7, with D maybe TRBD1 (6 bases). The germline CDR1 and CDR2 sequences are SNHLY and FYNNEI. The V gene lost 6 bases and the J gene lost 5 bases, with 11 bases spanning the gap. The CDR3 is made up of 12 amino acids. CDR3 DNA: TGTGCCAGCAGCCCCCAGGGGAACGAGCAGTACTTC. Residues: CASSPQGNEQYF.

This chain connects TRBV30 to TRBJ2-1; a possible D gene is TRBD1 (6 bases). In germline, CDR1 is GTSNPN, CDR2 SVGIG (reference sequence). The CDR3 has 19 residues. V lost 2 bases to trimming and J lost 7 bases, with 30 bases between them. As DNA, the CDR3 is TGTGCCTGGAGTCTTACCCTCTTTACAGGGAAAGGAACACCGAATGAGCAGTTCTTC. Translated, it gives CAWSLTLFTGKGTPNEQFF.

The chain carries TRBV5-6 and TRBJ1-2; 8 bases align to TRBD1. Germline trimming cut 3 bases from V and 4 bases from J; bases unmatched to any gene: 8. This CDR3 spans 15 amino acids. The germline V gene has CDR1 SGHDT and CDR2 YYEEEE. CDR3 nucleotide sequence: TGTGCCAGCAGCTCAGGAGGACAGGGAATCTATGGCTACACCTTC. This codes for CASSSGGQGIYGYTF.

This clone was picked up a small number of times. The V gene is TRBV6-6, the J gene TRBJ2-1; D not resolved. Germline loops: CDR1 MNHNY, CDR2 SVGAGI (reference sequence). There are 11 residues in the CDR3. V lost 5 bases and J 9 bases, leaving 8 bases between the germline ends. The CDR3 is CASSPNFEQFF. The CDR3 DNA reads TGTGCCAGCAGTCCTAATTTTGAGCAGTTCTTC.

The rearrangement uses TRBV7-9 and TRBJ2-6; D remains unclear. V lost 0 bases, J lost 2 bases, and 5 bases lay in between. CDR3 length: 15 residues. In germline, CDR1 is SEHNR, CDR2 FQNEAQ (reference sequence). The CDR3 nucleotides read TGTGCCAGCAGCTTAGCCAGGACTGGGGCCAACGTCCTGACTTTC. Amino acid sequence: CASSLARTGANVLTF.

This chain joins TRBV20-1 and TRBJ1-5; possibly TRBD1 for D (6 bases). The V end lost 6 bases, the J end lost 11 bases, and 14 bases lay between the germline ends. The germline gives CDR1 DFQATT, CDR2 SNEGSKA (reference sequence). CDR3 length: 11 amino acids. CDR3 loop: CSATTGKAQHF. CDR3 sequence (DNA): TGCAGTGCCACTACAGGGAAGGCCCAGCATTTT.

This CDR3 reads CASSRGPEPAQAFF. The CDR3 DNA is TGTGCCAGCAGTCGCGGGCCCGAGCCTGCGCAAGCTTTCTTT. J is TRBJ1-1 and V is TRBV6-5; D unclear. The CDR3 loop spans 14 amino acids. Trimming pared 5 bases from V and 9 bases from J, leaving 19 bases between. The germline V gene has CDR1 MNHEY and CDR2 SVGAGI.

CDR3 sequence (DNA): TGTGCCAGCAGACGCACAGGGGACCTTTACAATGAGCAGTTCTTC. It specifies CASRRTGDLYNEQFF. V gene TRBV6-5 combines with J gene TRBJ2-1; 7 bases map to TRBD1. Trimming cost V 6 bases and J 4 bases; bases outside gene matches: 9. CDR1 and CDR2 from the germline V gene are MNHEY and SVGAGI. CDR3 length: 15 residues.

Concerning this clone itself: The junction does not match germline at one end; this may be a read error. V usage is TRBV7-7 and J usage is TRBJ2-5; TRBD1 is a possible D gene (6 bases). This CDR3 has 12 amino acids. Per germline, CDR1 SSHAT and CDR2 FNYEAQ (reference sequence). CDR3 region: CASSRDKETQYF. The CDR3 DNA reads TGTGCTAGCAGCAGGGACAAAGAGACCCAGTACTTC.

The CDR3 spells CASSSGWSRGQETQYF. The CDR3 DNA is TGTGCCAGCAGTTCGGGGTGGTCCAGGGGTCAAGAGACCCAGTACTTC. The chain has TRBV27 and TRBJ2-5, with a tentative D call TRBD1 (6 bases). The ends were cut back, 4 bases at V and 2 bases at J, with 17 bases in the middle. The length of the CDR3 is 16 residues. CDR1 and CDR2 (germline): MNHEY, SMNVEV (reference sequence).

The chain uses TRBV11-3 and TRBJ2-6; 8 bases align to TRBD1. The V and J ends lost 4 bases and 0 bases, in that order; junction bases with no gene match: 8. Germline-derived CDR1 and CDR2 are SGHNT and YENEEA. The CDR3 runs to 18 residues. CDR3 coding DNA: TGTGCCAGCAGCTACCAGGACAGGGTTACCTCTGGGGCCAACGTCCTGACTTTC. Amino acid sequence: CASSYQDRVTSGANVLTF.

The chain has TRBV28 and TRBJ2-7, with 8 bases identical to TRBD2. Germline V CDR1 and CDR2: MDHEN, SYDVKM. V lost 2 bases to trimming and J lost 6 bases; unmatched junction nucleotides: 6. CDR3 length equals 14 residues. The CDR3 sequence: CASSLTAGGVEQYF. The DNA for the CDR3 is TGTGCCAGCAGTTTAACGGCGGGAGGAGTCGAGCAGTACTTC.

This sequence joins TRBV7-9 and TRBJ1-2; the D gene is possibly TRBD1 (5 bases). Germline CDR1 is SEHNR and CDR2 is FQNEAQ (reference sequence). Trimming cost V 2 bases and J 6 bases, with 10 bases left between them. The CDR3 is made up of 13 amino acids. CDR3 protein: CASSLTTAHGYTF. CDR3 bases: TGTGCCAGCAGCTTAACGACAGCCCATGGCTACACCTTC.

This chain joins TRBV27 and TRBJ2-7; no clear D gene. The CDR3 totals 16 residues. Trimming shortened V by 1 base and J by 5 bases, and 18 bases separated the two germline ends. CDR1 MNHEY and CDR2 SMNVEV come from the germline V gene (reference sequence). The CDR3 DNA reads as TGTGCCAGCAGTTTATTATCGGTATCACTACGGGACGAGCAGTACTTC. It encodes CASSLLSVSLRDEQYF.

This clone was counted only a few times. The chain uses TRBV7-3 and TRBJ2-1; the D is unclear. Germline CDR1 SGHTA, CDR2 FQGTGA. The CDR3 runs to 13 residues. V lost 5 bases, J lost 1 base, and 6 bases lay in between. The CDR3 spells CASSRSSYNEQFF. The DNA for the CDR3 is TGTGCCAGCAGCCGCAGTTCCTACAATGAGCAGTTCTTC.

This chain links TRBV19 with TRBJ2-1; 12 nucleotides align to TRBD1. The length of the CDR3 is 15 residues. Germline lookup yields CDR1 LNHDA and CDR2 SQIVND (reference sequence). The J segment lost 10 bases and the V segment lost 5 bases, leaving 9 bases of the junction unmatched. The CDR3 coding sequence is TGTGCCAGTAGTCCCAGGGACAGGGGGCGAAAGGAGCAGTTCTTC. Protein sequence: CASSPRDRGRKEQFF. Complete variable domain (other parts from reference TRBV19 and TRBJ2-1): DGGITQSPKYLFRKEGQNVTLSCEQNLNHDAMYWYRQDPGQGLRLIYYSQIVNDFQKGDIAEGYSVSREKKESFPLTVTSAQKNPTAFYLCASSPRDRGRKEQFFGPGTRLTVL.

The rearrangement links TRBV27 to TRBJ1-1, with TRBD1 identical over 7 bases. V dropped 5 bases and J dropped 0; count of bases not matched to a gene: 12. Germline CDR1 is MNHEY and CDR2 is SMNVEV (reference sequence). This CDR3 is built from 17 residues. The CDR3 protein is CASSLSGTVFMNTEAFF. CDR3 coding DNA: TGTGCCAGCAGTCTCTCCGGGACAGTGTTCATGAACACTGAAGCTTTCTTT.

The chain carries TRBV11-3 and TRBJ2-7; the match to TRBD2 covers 9 bases. The germline gives CDR1 SGHNT, CDR2 YENEEA. The CDR3 consists of 15 residues. The ends lost 5 bases at V and 3 bases at J; junction bases unmatched: 8. CDR3 amino acids: CASSPTSGPNYEQYF. In DNA form, the CDR3 reads TGTGCCAGCAGCCCCACTAGCGGGCCAAACTACGAGCAGTACTTC.

The V and J genes are TRBV18 and TRBJ1-3; unclear D gene. The CDR3 totals 16 residues. Per germline, CDR1 KGHSH and CDR2 LQKENI. V was pared by 6 bases and J by 0 bases, with 15 bases between. In DNA, the CDR3 is TGTGCCAGCTCCCCTTCTGGTTTCGGCTCTGGAAACACCATATATTTT. It yields the protein CASSPSGFGSGNTIYF.